The 14 T cell receptor beta chains given below trace back to one sample, sequenced in a study of blood T cell repertoires in COVID-19. Profiling relied on immunoSEQ multiplex PCR, and the TCRdb table lists in-frame clones only, not all of them. Among 100,000 to 150,000 clones, around 89% were seen once, and the ten largest hold 18%. The sequenced sample consisted of peripheral blood. These receptors came from a man in his fifties or sixties with active or convalescent COVID-19.

This clone was seen only once. The V call is TRBV3-1 (or the pseudogene TRBV3-2), the J call TRBJ2-7; D not certain. Per the germline V gene, CDR1 is LGHDT and CDR2 is YNNKEL (reference sequence). The CDR3 consists of 14 residues. Deletions cut 1 base from V and 3 bases from J, with 10 bases between. CDR3 loop: CASSQVSRSYEQYF. The CDR3 DNA sequence: TGTGCCAGCAGCCAAGTGAGTAGAAGCTACGAGCAGTACTTC.

This rearrangement joins TRBV11-2 to TRBJ2-7; perhaps TRBD1 as D (5 bases). Trimming pared 0 bases from V and 3 bases from J, leaving 9 bases between. CDR3 length equals 14 residues. Germline V gene sequence: CDR1 SGHAT, CDR2 FQNNGV. The CDR3 nucleotides read TGTGCCAGCAGCTTAGACGCAGGGTACTACGAGCAGTACTTC. It specifies CASSLDAGYYEQYF.

In its sample, this clone was seen a few times. This sequence joins TRBV10-3 and TRBJ1-2, with a possible D match to TRBD1 (6 bases). Germline CDR1 is ENHRY and CDR2 is SYGVKD. V was trimmed by 10 bases and J by 0 bases, leaving 12 bases between them. The CDR3 consists of 13 residues. The CDR3 sequence is CASQDSSNYGYTF. The CDR3 DNA is TGTGCCAGCCAGGACAGCTCTAACTATGGCTACACCTTC.

The chain recombines TRBV24-1 with TRBJ2-2, with D possibly being TRBD1 (6 bases). V was trimmed by 4 bases and J by 5 bases, leaving 16 bases between them. Germline CDR1 KGHDR, CDR2 SFDVKD. The CDR3 consists of 16 residues. CDR3 in DNA: TGTGCCACCAGTGAATCTTCGGACAGTGTGACCGGGGAGCTGTTTTTT. Residues: CATSESSDSVTGELFF.

This clone was detected only a few times. This chain joins TRBV4-1 and TRBJ2-7; 12 nucleotides line up with TRBD1. Per germline, CDR1 MGHRA and CDR2 YSYEKL. V trimming: 0 bases; J trimming: 6 bases; junction bases outside the gene matches: 15. The CDR3 length is 19 residues. CDR3 bases: TGCGCCAGCAGCCAAGAAGGCTTTTTCATCGGGACAGGGGGCGCCGAGCAGTACTTC. Translated: CASSQEGFFIGTGGAEQYF.

The rearrangement uses TRBV6-1 and TRBJ2-7; 8 bases agree with TRBD1. The CDR3 has 14 residues. Germline trimming cut 3 bases from V and 2 bases from J; bases unmatched to any gene: 3. Germline assignment: CDR1 MNHNS and CDR2 SASEGT. The CDR3 DNA reads TGTGCCAGCAGTGACCGGGACAGGCCCTACGAGCAGTACTTC. Its protein product is CASSDRDRPYEQYF.

J is TRBJ1-5 and V is TRBV3-1 (or the pseudogene TRBV3-2); 9 bases are shared with TRBD1. V dropped 1 base and J dropped 5; count of bases not matched to a gene: 3. The germline CDR1 and CDR2 sequences are LGHDT and YNNKEL (reference sequence). The CDR3 has 15 amino acids. This CDR3 reads CASSQGGDRDQPQHF. The CDR3 DNA reads TGTGCCAGCAGCCAAGGCGGGGACAGGGATCAGCCCCAGCATTTT.

The J gene is TRBJ2-3, the V gene TRBV4-3; 11 positions match TRBD2. After removal of 1 base from V and 1 base from J, the junction contained 4 bases not matched to a gene. Germline loops: CDR1 LGHNA, CDR2 YSLEER. The CDR3 loop spans 17 amino acids. Written as DNA, the CDR3 is TGCGCCAGCAGCCAAGGTCCGGGACTAGCGGGCACAGATACGCAGTATTTT. Residues: CASSQGPGLAGTDTQYF.

The chain is built from TRBV3-1 (or the pseudogene TRBV3-2) and TRBJ2-7, with TRBD2 identical over 7 bases. The CDR3 runs 20 residues. Unmatched junction bases numbered 24, after V lost 4 bases and J lost 3 bases. The V gene's germline CDR1 is LGHDT and CDR2 YNNKEL (reference sequence). The CDR3 bases are TGTGCCAGCAGCCTATCCTCCGGATGGGACCAAGCAACGGGAGGCTACGAGCAGTACTTC. Protein sequence: CASSLSSGWDQATGGYEQYF.

The chain uses TRBV7-9 and TRBJ1-6; a weak D match, TRBD1 (6 bases). Germline assignment: CDR1 SEHNR and CDR2 FQNEAQ (reference sequence). Trimming cost V 1 base and J 7 bases, with 20 bases left between them. CDR3 length: 18 residues. In nucleotides, the CDR3 is TGTGCCAGCAGCTTAGTATTAGGCGGACAGCTGCTGAATTCACCCCTCCACTTT. It translates to CASSLVLGGQLLNSPLHF.

The chain has TRBV5-4 and TRBJ2-3; 9 positions agree with TRBD2. This CDR3 comprises 15 residues. Germline CDR1 is SGHNT and CDR2 is YYREEE (reference sequence). Trimming took 4 bases from V and 6 from J; bases not matched to a gene: 9. CDR3 DNA sequence: TGTGCCAGCAGCCCCTGGCGGGGGGGCCGCGATACGCAGTATTTT. Translation: CASSPWRGGRDTQYF.

V gene TRBV13 combines with J gene TRBJ1-2, with 8 bases matching TRBD1. V was pared by 3 bases and J by 2 bases, with 11 bases of the junction left unmatched. Per the germline V gene, CDR1 is PRHDT and CDR2 is FYEKMQ (reference sequence). This CDR3 contains 17 residues. In nucleotides, the CDR3 is TGTGCCAGCAGCTTGACAGGGGAGATGACCGTCAACTATGGCTACACCTTC. It codes for CASSLTGEMTVNYGYTF.

V is TRBV3-1 (or the pseudogene TRBV3-2) and J is TRBJ1-2, with D possibly matching TRBD1 (5 bases). This CDR3 is 15 amino acids long. Germline CDR1 reads LGHDT; CDR2 reads YNNKEL (reference sequence). The ends were cut back, 3 bases at V and 8 bases at J, with 19 bases in the middle. The CDR3 coding sequence is TGTGCCAGCAGCCAGGACCTCCGGACTGGGGGGGGCTACACCTTC. Its translation: CASSQDLRTGGGYTF.

The rearrangement joins TRBV30 to TRBJ1-1, with unresolved D. V lost 5 bases and J lost 0, with 10 bases in between. This CDR3 is built from 13 residues. Germline assignment: CDR1 GTSNPN and CDR2 SVGIG (reference sequence). CDR3 amino acids: CAWGREMNTEAFF. The CDR3 region has the DNA TGTGCCTGGGGTCGGGAAATGAACACTGAAGCTTTCTTT. Full variable domain (outside the CDR3, taken from reference TRBV30 and TRBJ1-1): SQTIHQWPATLVQPVGSPLSLECTVEGTSNPNLYWYRQAAGRGLQLLFYSVGIGQISSEVPQNLSASRPQDRQFILSSKKLLLSDSGFYLCAWGREMNTEAFFGQGTRLTVV.